The 13 T cell receptor beta chains listed next were all sequenced from one sample in a study of blood T cells in healthy people across ages. PCR was performed a second time for about 6 to 12 cycles using a sample-barcoded 5' primer and a J-beta primer mix. TCRdb independently ran MiXCR on the 5' RACE reads; one entry per CDR3 protein. The data show 500,000 to 550,000 distinct CDR3 sequences, with around 24% seen just once and roughly 10% held by the top ten. The same specimen was also included in a second study, on T cells of mothers and their children.

Sequenced: blood. The receptors were gathered from a boy aged 5-17 years in good health.

This clonotype occurred a few times. The chain carries TRBV25-1 and TRBJ2-7; D not resolved. The CDR3 loop spans 17 amino acids. The V end lost 5 bases, the J end lost 0 bases, and 20 bases lay between the germline ends. Germline assignment: CDR1 MGHDK and CDR2 SYGVNS. CDR3 in amino acids: CASSPHSGRPDSYEQYF. The CDR3 region has the DNA TGTGCCAGCAGTCCGCACTCCGGCAGGCCCGACTCCTACGAGCAGTACTTC.

The chain couples TRBV28 to TRBJ2-5; weak D call: TRBD1 (6 bases). CDR3 length equals 20 residues. The V and J ends lost 4 bases and 0 bases respectively, with 27 bases between them. CDR1 is MDHEN, CDR2 SYDVKM, per germline. In DNA form, the CDR3 reads TGTGCCAGCAGTTCCCCGACACAGGGAACCGAGCGGTTGTACCAAGAGACCCAGTACTTC. This translates into CASSSPTQGTERLYQETQYF.

About this clonotype: Sequence at one end of the junction differs from germline and may be a read error. The chain employs TRBV7-8 and TRBJ2-5, with 14 bases lining up with TRBD2. CDR3 length: 18 amino acids. Germline CDR1 and CDR2: SGHVS and FQNEAQ. The CDR3 loop is CASVFGTSGGTYQEAQYF. The CDR3 bases are TGTGCCAGCGTTTTCGGGACTAGCGGGGGCACTTACCAAGAGGCCCAGTACTTC.

This clonotype was found many times. V and J are TRBV4-3 and TRBJ2-5; D uncertain. The V gene's germline CDR1 is LGHNA and CDR2 YSLEER. V was pared by 0 bases and J by 5 bases, with 7 bases between. CDR3 length: 13 amino acids. CDR3 coding DNA: TGCGCCAGCAGCCAAGATCGATGGGAGACCCAGTACTTC. Translating gives CASSQDRWETQYF.

V usage is TRBV27 and J usage is TRBJ2-1, with 11 bases matching TRBD1. The CDR3 totals 15 residues. Germline V gene lookup returns CDR1 MNHEY and CDR2 SMNVEV (reference sequence). Trimming took 3 bases from V and 10 from J; bases not matched to a gene: 8. CDR3 protein: CASSFRDRGRKEQFF. The CDR3 nucleotides are TGTGCCAGCAGTTTCCGGGACAGGGGGAGGAAGGAGCAGTTCTTC.

The chain has TRBV6-5 and TRBJ2-5; D is unclear. The CDR3 length is 12 residues. Germline CDR1 reads MNHEY; CDR2 reads SVGAGI. The V and J ends lost 6 bases and 5 bases respectively, with 10 bases between them. CDR3 sequence: CASSNDPETQYF. The CDR3, as DNA: TGTGCCAGCAGCAACGACCCGGAGACCCAGTACTTC.

This clonotype was seen only a few times. Here the CDR3 reads CASSYQTSGSKIYEQYF. The CDR3 DNA reads as TGTGCCAGCAGTTATCAGACTAGCGGGAGTAAAATCTACGAGCAGTACTTC. This chain connects TRBV6-5 to TRBJ2-7, with TRBD2 matching over 12 bases. Losses at the gene ends were 3 bases for V and 3 bases for J; bases not matched to a gene: 9. This CDR3 contains 17 residues. Germline CDR1 is MNHEY and CDR2 is SVGAGI.

This clonotype was counted ten times or more. This rearrangement joins TRBV7-2 to TRBJ2-7; TRBD2 is a possible D gene (7 bases). The V gene's germline CDR1 is SGHTA and CDR2 FQGNSA. The V end lost 3 bases, the J end lost 4 bases, and 13 bases lay between the germline ends. This CDR3 has 14 amino acids. The CDR3 sequence: CASSLAGADYEQYF. Here the CDR3 DNA reads TGTGCCAGCAGCTTGGCGGGGGCGGATTACGAGCAGTACTTC.

Notes on this clonotype: A much larger clone differs by one base, so this may be a read error. This chain links TRBV2 with TRBJ2-7; 8 bases are shared with TRBD2. Germline values: CDR1 SNHLY, CDR2 FYNNEI. The CDR3 totals 14 residues. With V trimmed by 8 bases and J by 4 bases, 10 bases remained unmatched. CDR3 amino acids: CASPAGLARYEQYF. CDR3 DNA: TGTGCCAGCCCCGCCGGACTAGCTAGATACGAGCAGTACTTC.

This chain connects TRBV4-2 to TRBJ2-1; D is perhaps TRBD2 (5 bases). Trimming took off 2 bases at V and 0 bases at J, with 17 bases between the two ends. The CDR3 length is 18 residues. Germline CDR1 and CDR2: LGHNA and YNFKEQ. The DNA of the CDR3 is TGTGCCAGCAGCCAAACTCCCGGACTGGACGCCTCCTACAATGAGCAGTTCTTC. Amino acid sequence: CASSQTPGLDASYNEQFF.

The CDR3 loop reads CASGLSGGQNTGELFF. The CDR3 nucleotides are TGCGCCAGCGGTTTGTCCGGGGGACAGAACACCGGGGAGCTGTTTTTT. The chain carries TRBV5-1 and TRBJ2-2, with D perhaps being TRBD1 or TRBD2 (6 bases each). The CDR3 is 16 residues long. Per the germline V gene, CDR1 is SGHRS and CDR2 is YFSETQ. The germline V and J ends were trimmed by 7 bases and 1 base, with 17 bases remaining between them.

The CDR3 DNA reads TGTGCCAGCAGTTTACGGGGTTCCGATGAGCAGTTCTTC. Translated, it gives CASSLRGSDEQFF. The chain links TRBV12-3 or TRBV12-4 to TRBJ2-1, with TRBD2 as a possible D gene (5 bases). This CDR3 is 13 amino acids long. The germline V and J ends were trimmed by 2 bases and 8 bases, with 10 bases remaining between them.

In this sample, this clonotype turned up once. The CDR3 DNA sequence: TGCAGTGCTAGAGCCCTCAGGGATACGCAGTATTTT. Translated: CSARALRDTQYF. V gene TRBV20-1 combines with J gene TRBJ2-3; D not resolved. The CDR3 loop spans 12 amino acids. Germline assignment: CDR1 DFQATT and CDR2 SNEGSKA (reference sequence). Trimming shortened V by 1 base and J by 6 bases, and 8 bases separated the two germline ends.